The clone carrying this T cell receptor (beta chain) has only one observation. CDR1 is GTSNPN and CDR2 is SVGIG in the germline V gene (reference sequence). The CDR3 sequence is 13 residues long. Trimming took 1 base from V and 4 from J; bases not matched to a gene: 3. The data stem from a study of cytomegalovirus exposure and HLA in healthy donors. Clones were sequenced by immunoSEQ multiplex PCR, and TCRdb holds only the in-frame ones, with some missing. The table includes 85,000 to 90,000 clones, about 96% detected once. The chain links TRBV30 to TRBJ1-2, with 7 bases that match TRBD1. Input material: PBMCs. This clonotype was obtained from a man between 18 and 29 years old in good health and CMV-seronegative. The CDR3 DNA follows: TGTGCCTGGAGTGAGCAGGGGGGCTATGGCTACACCTTC. It is translated as CAWSEQGGYGYTF.